Shown below are 6 T cell receptor beta chains from a single sample sequenced in a study of PD-1 blockade in classical Hodgkin lymphoma. Documented time point: cycle 4 day 1 (C4D1), after five to seven weeks of nivolumab. Each of the patients experienced relapse following autologous stem cell transplantation, and their brentuximab vedotin exposure differed. The table came from immunoSEQ multiplex PCR; TCRdb's copy has only in-frame clones and leaves some out. Found here are tens of thousands of clones, 90% of them singletons; the top ten hold 2.9%. The source material was peripheral blood mononuclear cells (PBMCs), sampled before the fourth cycle of nivolumab. All receptors derive from a human donor with classical Hodgkin lymphoma.

The J gene is TRBJ1-5, the V gene TRBV5-1; D unclear. The CDR3 consists of 13 residues. Trimming pared 0 bases from V and 3 bases from J, leaving 4 bases between. Per the germline V gene, CDR1 is SGHRS and CDR2 is YFSETQ. The CDR3 loop is CASSLGINQPQHF. In nucleotides, the CDR3 is TGCGCCAGCAGCTTGGGCATCAATCAGCCCCAGCATTTT.

V gene TRBV6-5 combines with J gene TRBJ1-4; D may be TRBD1 (5 bases). This CDR3 has 16 amino acids. Germline CDR1 is MNHEY and CDR2 is SVGAGI. V was clipped by 2 bases and J by 5 bases, with 15 bases between them. This chain's CDR3 is CASSYTRGTENEKLFF. In nucleotides, the CDR3 is TGTGCCAGCAGTTACACCCGAGGGACCGAGAATGAAAAACTGTTTTTT.

V is TRBV30 and J is TRBJ1-1; D remains ambiguous. Looked up from germline, CDR1 is GTSNPN and CDR2 is SVGIG (reference sequence). Trimming cost V 5 bases and J 3 bases, with 13 bases left between them. The CDR3 runs to 13 residues. In nucleotides, the CDR3 is TGTGCCTGGGATCACTCTCTCCACACTGAAGCTTTCTTT. This encodes CAWDHSLHTEAFF.

The rearrangement links TRBV7-9 to TRBJ1-4, with no clear D. Germline CDR1 and CDR2: SEHNR and FQNEAQ (reference sequence). This CDR3 spans 18 amino acids. Trimming removed 1 base at V and 4 bases at J, with 19 bases between. DNA of the CDR3: TGTGCCAGCAGCTTAGAAGGGCCTAGGGCAGATTTTAATGAAAAACTGTTTTTT. Its translation: CASSLEGPRADFNEKLFF.

This clone came up once. CDR3 nucleotides: TGTGCCAGCAGCCCAATCGGGGGGTCCCAAAACACCATATATTTT. It codes for CASSPIGGSQNTIYF. The chain couples TRBV7-2 to TRBJ1-3; possibly TRBD1 for D (5 bases). CDR1 and CDR2 (germline): SGHTA, FQGNSA. Trimming pared 5 bases from V and 6 bases from J, leaving 17 bases between. The CDR3 has 15 amino acids.

V is TRBV19 and J is TRBJ2-5; D perhaps matches TRBD2 (5 bases). Trimming left V 4 bases short and J 2 bases short, with 11 bases between. This CDR3 comprises 14 residues. Germline-derived CDR1 and CDR2 are LNHDA and SQIVND (reference sequence). The CDR3 DNA is TGTGCCAGTAGTAGATTACTAGGACAAGAGACCCAGTACTTC. This translates into CASSRLLGQETQYF.